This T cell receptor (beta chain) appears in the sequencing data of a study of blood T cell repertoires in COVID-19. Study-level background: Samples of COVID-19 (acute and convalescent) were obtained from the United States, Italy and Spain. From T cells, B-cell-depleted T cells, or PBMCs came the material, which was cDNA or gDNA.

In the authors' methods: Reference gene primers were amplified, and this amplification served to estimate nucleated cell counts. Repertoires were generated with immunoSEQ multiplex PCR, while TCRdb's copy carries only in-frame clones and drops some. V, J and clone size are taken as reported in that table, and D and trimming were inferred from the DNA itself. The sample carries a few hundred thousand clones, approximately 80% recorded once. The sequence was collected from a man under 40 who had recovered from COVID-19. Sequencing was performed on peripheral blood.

CDR3 region: CASSLYIRRANTGELFF. CDR3 sequence (DNA): TGTGCCAGCAGTTTATATATTAGGCGGGCCAACACCGGGGAGCTGTTTTTT. The V call is TRBV27, the J call TRBJ2-2, with TRBD2 as a possible D gene (5 bases). Germline-derived CDR1 and CDR2 are MNHEY and SMNVEV (reference sequence). The V end lost 1 base, the J end lost 2 bases, and 14 bases lay between the germline ends. CDR3 length: 17 amino acids.